This T cell receptor (beta chain) was identified in a study of blood T cell repertoires in COVID-19. Study details: Samples taken during acute and convalescent COVID-19 were collected in the United States, Italy and Spain. PBMCs, B-cell-depleted T cells, or T cells were the source of the cDNA or gDNA that made up the material.

CDR3 length equals 15 residues. The V gene lost 0 bases and the J gene lost 2 bases, with 7 bases spanning the gap. CDR1 and CDR2 (germline): SGHNT, YENEEA. The assay was immunoSEQ multiplex PCR, and TCRdb's table has in-frame clones only and misses some. The table lists about 140,000 clones, 60% to 80% of them singletons. Each recovered donor of Cohort 3 presented with two negative PCRs, clearance, or symptom resolution. The chain is built from TRBV11-3 and TRBJ1-4; perhaps TRBD1 as D (6 bases). The clonotype was recovered from a woman between 50 and 59 years old who had recovered from COVID-19. The sample taken for sequencing was PBMCs or T cells enriched from blood (not recorded which). In DNA, the CDR3 is TGTGCCAGCAGCTTAGAGCAGGGGACTAATGAAAAACTGTTTTTT. Protein sequence: CASSLEQGTNEKLFF. The full variable domain, rest sourced from reference TRBV11-3 and TRBJ1-4, is EAGVVQSPRYKIIEKKQPVAFWCNPISGHNTLYWYLQNLGQGPELLIRYENEEAVDDSQLPKDRFSAERLKGVDSTLKIQPAELGDSAVYLCASSLEQGTNEKLFFGSGTQLSVL.